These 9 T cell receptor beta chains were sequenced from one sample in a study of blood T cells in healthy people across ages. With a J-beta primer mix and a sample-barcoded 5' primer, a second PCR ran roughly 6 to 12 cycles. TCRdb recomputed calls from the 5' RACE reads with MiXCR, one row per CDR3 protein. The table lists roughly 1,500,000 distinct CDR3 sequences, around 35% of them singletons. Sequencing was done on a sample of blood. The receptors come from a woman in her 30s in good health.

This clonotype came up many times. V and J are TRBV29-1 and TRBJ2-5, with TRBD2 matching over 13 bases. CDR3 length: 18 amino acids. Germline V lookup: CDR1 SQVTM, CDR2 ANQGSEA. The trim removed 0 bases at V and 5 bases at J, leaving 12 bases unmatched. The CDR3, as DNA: TGCAGCGTTGAAGAGGGGAAAAGACTAGCGGGAGGAACGGAGACCCAGTACTTC. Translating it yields CSVEEGKRLAGGTETQYF.

The CDR3, as DNA: TGCAGCGCCTACCGGGACAGGACTACCTACGAGCAGTACTTC. Translation gives CSAYRDRTTYEQYF. The chain is built from TRBV29-1 and TRBJ2-7, with 8 bases identical to TRBD1. The trim removed 7 bases at V and 2 bases at J, leaving 10 bases unmatched. This CDR3 region has 14 residues. The V gene's germline CDR1 is SQVTM and CDR2 ANQGSEA.

Here the CDR3 reads CASSQDQIRGTNTGELFF. The CDR3 bases are TGCGCCAGCAGCCAAGATCAGATACGCGGAACGAACACCGGGGAGCTGTTTTTT. The rearrangement joins TRBV4-1 to TRBJ2-2; D is undetermined. The germline V gene encodes CDR1 MGHRA and CDR2 YSYEKL. Trimming removed 0 bases from V and 0 bases from J, with 14 bases in between. The CDR3 totals 18 residues.

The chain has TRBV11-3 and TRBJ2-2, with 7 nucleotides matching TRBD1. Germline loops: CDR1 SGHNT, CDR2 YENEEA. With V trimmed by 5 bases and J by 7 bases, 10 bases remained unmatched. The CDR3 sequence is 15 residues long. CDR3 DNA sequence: TGTGCCAGCAGCCTCGGGACAGCCCAAAGCGGGGAGCTGTTTTTT. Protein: CASSLGTAQSGELFF.

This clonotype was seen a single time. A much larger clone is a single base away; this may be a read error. The CDR3 spells CASIRDSSYNEQFF. The CDR3 region has the DNA TGTGCCAGCATCCGGGACAGCTCCTACAATGAGCAGTTCTTC. The rearrangement links TRBV2 to TRBJ2-1; 7 bases fit TRBD1. Germline V gene lookup returns CDR1 SNHLY and CDR2 FYNNEI. The CDR3 is made up of 14 amino acids. V shed 7 bases and J 0 bases; nucleotides not matched to a gene: 3. Full variable domain (remainder filled in from reference TRBV2 and TRBJ2-1): EPEVTQTPSHQVTQMGQEVILRCVPISNHLYFYWYRQILGQKVEFLVSFYNNEISEKSEIFDDQFSVERPDGSNFTLKIRSTKLEDSAMYFCASIRDSSYNEQFFGPGTRLTVL.

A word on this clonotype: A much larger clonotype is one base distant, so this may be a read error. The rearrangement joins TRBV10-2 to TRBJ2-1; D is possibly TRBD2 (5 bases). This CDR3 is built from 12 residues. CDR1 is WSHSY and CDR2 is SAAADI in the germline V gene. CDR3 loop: CASRDFYNGQFF. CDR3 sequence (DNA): TGCGCCAGCAGGGACTTTTACAATGGGCAGTTCTTC.

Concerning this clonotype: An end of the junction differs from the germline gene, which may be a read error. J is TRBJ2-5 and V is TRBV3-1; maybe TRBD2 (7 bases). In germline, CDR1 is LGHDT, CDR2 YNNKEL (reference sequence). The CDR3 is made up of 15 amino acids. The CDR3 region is CATSQDRGGQETQYF. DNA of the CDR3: TGTGCCACCAGCCAAGATAGGGGGGGCCAAGAGACCCAGTACTTC.

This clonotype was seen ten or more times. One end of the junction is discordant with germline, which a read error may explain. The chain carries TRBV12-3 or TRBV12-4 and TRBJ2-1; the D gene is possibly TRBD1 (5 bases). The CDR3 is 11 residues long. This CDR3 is CASSLGDEQFF. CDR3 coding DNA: TGTGCCAGCAGCTTAGGGGATGAGCAGTTCTTC.

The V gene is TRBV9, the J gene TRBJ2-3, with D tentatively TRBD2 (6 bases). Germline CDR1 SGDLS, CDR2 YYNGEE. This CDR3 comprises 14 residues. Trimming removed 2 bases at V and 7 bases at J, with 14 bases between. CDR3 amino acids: CASSVVLEGNTQYF. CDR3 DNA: TGTGCCAGCAGCGTGGTACTGGAGGGTAATACGCAGTATTTT.